Listed below are T cell receptor beta chains from one sample, sequenced in a study of cytomegalovirus exposure and HLA in healthy donors. Here immunoSEQ multiplex PCR was the method, and the copy in TCRdb shows in-frame clones only, minus some. The data hold tens of thousands of clones, with just over 85% observed a single time. Sequencing input: PBMCs. These receptors all come from a woman between 35 and 50 years old in good health and CMV-seropositive. CDR3s include the opening cysteine and the closing phenylalanine or tryptophan. Expanded clones get a size class; other rows say once, few or many, or leave the size out.

>TRBV5-1|-|TRBJ2-5
CASSPGGGEETQYF
>TRBV6-5|-|TRBJ1-5
CASSLQGNQPQHF
>TRBV6-5|-|TRBJ2-3
CASSGTGSTDTQYF
>TRBV11-3|-|TRBJ2-3
CASSPRATGRGTDTQYF
>TRBV10-3|-|TRBJ2-7
CAIARTGETYEQYF
>TRBV10-1|-|TRBJ1-4
CASITGVGEKLFF
>TRBV7-9|-|TRBJ2-7
CSSSLGGYEQYF
>TRBV4-2|few|TRBJ1-1
CASSQVGTGSGMNTEAFF
>TRBV27|-|TRBJ1-2
CASSLGRFHYGYTF
>TRBV2|medium-sized|TRBJ1-6
CASSRDRGGNSPLHF
>TRBV5-4|-|TRBJ2-7
CASSIAGTGPSEQYF
>TRBV28|-|TRBJ2-5
CASSLELGGAQETQYF
>TRBV9|-|TRBJ1-4
CASSPRTGPNEKLFF
>TRBV6-1|-|TRBJ2-3
CAGGGGETDTQYF
>TRBV29-1|few|TRBJ1-1
CSSLRDSELNTEAFF
>TRBV5-1|-|TRBJ2-1
CASSLSSGEYNEQFF
>TRBV4-2|-|TRBJ1-1
CASSQRGGTEAFF
>TRBV6-6|-|TRBJ1-5
CASSTRGNQPQHF
>TRBV29-1|-|TRBJ2-3
CSPNGLAGSTDTQYF
>TRBV27|-|TRBJ1-3
CASSGGLSGNTIYF
>TRBV29-1|once|TRBJ2-3
CSVAGVADTQYF
>TRBV6-5|-|TRBJ1-6
CASRGSGTDHSPLHF
>TRBV18|once|TRBJ1-3
CASSPRTFSPTGNTIYF
>TRBV27|-|TRBJ2-7
CASSSSYEQYF
>TRBV5-6|once|TRBJ2-7
CASSPGQGLNEQYF
>TRBV5-6|-|TRBJ2-1
CASRQRDSPNEQFF
>TRBV7-9|few|TRBJ1-3
CASSLRGQGASGNTIYF
>TRBV11-2|-|TRBJ2-7
CASTTQGGAIYEQYF
>TRBV5-1|-|TRBJ1-6
CASSPSEGASGNSPLHF
>TRBV20-1|-|TRBJ2-5
CSARGETQYF
>TRBV19|-|TRBJ1-1
CASTLSGTANTEAFF
>TRBV4-2|-|TRBJ2-2
CASSQAAGKAGELFF
>TRBV5-1|-|TRBJ2-5
CASSWTGTNQETQYF
>TRBV25-1|-|TRBJ2-1
CASSEGTGDYNEQFF
>TRBV5-4|few|TRBJ1-1
CASSERGRGLGTEAFF
>TRBV27|-|TRBJ2-1
CASSHSQGGEQFF
>TRBV5-8|-|TRBJ1-2
CASSLRDRVDGYTF
>TRBV7-6|-|TRBJ2-1
CASSLGAQGRNEQFF
>TRBV7-9|-|TRBJ2-5
CASSLRGMGETQYF
>TRBV5-4|-|TRBJ2-2
CASSPRFLSSTGELFF
>TRBV7-6|-|TRBJ1-1
CASSPRTGGTEAFF
>TRBV6-1|few|TRBJ2-7
CASNPWDSSYEQYF
>TRBV7-9|once|TRBJ2-3
CASSSKAGGRTDTQYF
>TRBV7-2|-|TRBJ1-1
CASSFRTRNTEAFF
>TRBV5-5|few|TRBJ1-4
CASSPGTVEKLFF
>TRBV7-2|-|TRBJ1-1
CASSYDGTGKAFF
>TRBV29-1|once|TRBJ2-5
CSGLAWKETQYF
>TRBV7-9|-|TRBJ2-7
CASSLQYEQYF
>TRBV7-9|-|TRBJ2-1
CASSLAGTGSSYNEQFF
>TRBV5-1|-|TRBJ1-2
CASRIDAGQTYTF
>TRBV5-4|-|TRBJ2-2
CASSLDVASGVGIGELFF
>TRBV5-4|-|TRBJ2-3
CASSLGLAPVPIKDTQYF
>TRBV4-3|-|TRBJ1-1
CASSQKSGVSGTEAFF
>TRBV7-2|-|TRBJ2-5
CASSFVRGRQGDETQYF
>TRBV5-5|-|TRBJ2-5
CASSPSGQSQETQYF
>TRBV21-1|-|TRBJ1-2
CASSKESRWGGYGYTF
>TRBV7-9|-|TRBJ2-5
CSSSPEGLRFETQYF